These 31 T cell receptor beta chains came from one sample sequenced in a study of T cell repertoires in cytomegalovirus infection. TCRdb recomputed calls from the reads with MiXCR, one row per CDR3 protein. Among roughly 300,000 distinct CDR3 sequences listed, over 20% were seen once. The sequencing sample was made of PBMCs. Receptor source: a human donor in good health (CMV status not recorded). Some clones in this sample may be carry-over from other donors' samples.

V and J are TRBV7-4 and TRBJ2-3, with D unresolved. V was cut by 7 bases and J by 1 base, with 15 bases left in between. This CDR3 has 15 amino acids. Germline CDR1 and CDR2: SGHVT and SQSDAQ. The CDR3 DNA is TGTGCCAGCATCCCCGAACGATGCGGCACAGATACGCAGTATTTT. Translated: CASIPERCGTDTQYF.

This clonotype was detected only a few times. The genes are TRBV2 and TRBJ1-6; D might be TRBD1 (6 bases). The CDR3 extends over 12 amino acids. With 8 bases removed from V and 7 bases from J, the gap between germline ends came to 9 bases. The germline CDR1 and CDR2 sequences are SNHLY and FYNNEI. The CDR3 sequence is CASGRGNSPLHF. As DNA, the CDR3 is TGTGCCAGCGGCAGGGGAAATTCACCCCTCCACTTT. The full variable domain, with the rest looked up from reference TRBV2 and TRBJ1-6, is EPEVTQTPSHQVTQMGQEVILRCVPISNHLYFYWYRQILGQKVEFLVSFYNNEISEKSEIFDDQFSVERPDGSNFTLKIRSTKLEDSAMYFCASGRGNSPLHFGNGTRLTVT.

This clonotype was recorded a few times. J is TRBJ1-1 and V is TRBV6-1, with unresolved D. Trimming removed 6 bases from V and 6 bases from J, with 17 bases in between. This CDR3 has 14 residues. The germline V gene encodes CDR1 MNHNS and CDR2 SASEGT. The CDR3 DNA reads TGTGCCAGCAGACAGAACAACGACTGGGCTGAAGCTTTCTTT. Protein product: CASRQNNDWAEAFF.

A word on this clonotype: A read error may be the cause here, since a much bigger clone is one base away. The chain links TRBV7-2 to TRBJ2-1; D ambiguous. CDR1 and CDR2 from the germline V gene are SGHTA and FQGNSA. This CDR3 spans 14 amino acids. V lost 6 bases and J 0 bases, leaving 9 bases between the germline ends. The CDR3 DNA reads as TGTGCCAGCAGTCGGTGGGACTCCTACAATGAGCAGTTCTTC. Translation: CASSRWDSYNEQFF. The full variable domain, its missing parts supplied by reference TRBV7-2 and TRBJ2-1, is GAGVSQSPSNKVTEKGKDVELRCDPISGHTALYWYRQSLGQGLEFLIYFQGNSAPDKSGLPSDRFSAERTGGSVSTLTIQRTQQEDSAVYLCASSRWDSYNEQFFGPGTRLTVL.

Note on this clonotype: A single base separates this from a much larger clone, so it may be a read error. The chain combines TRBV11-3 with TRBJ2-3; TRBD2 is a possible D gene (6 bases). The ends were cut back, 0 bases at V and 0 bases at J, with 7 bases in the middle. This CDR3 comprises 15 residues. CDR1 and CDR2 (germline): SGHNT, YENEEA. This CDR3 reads CASSLDAGSTDTQYF. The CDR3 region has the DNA TGTGCCAGCAGCTTAGACGCGGGGAGCACAGATACGCAGTATTTT.

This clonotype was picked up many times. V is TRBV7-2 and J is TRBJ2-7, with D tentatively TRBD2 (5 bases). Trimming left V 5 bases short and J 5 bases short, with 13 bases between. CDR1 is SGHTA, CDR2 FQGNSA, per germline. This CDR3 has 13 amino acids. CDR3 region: CASSNTVGNEQYF. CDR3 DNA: TGTGCCAGCAGCAACACCGTCGGGAACGAGCAGTACTTC.

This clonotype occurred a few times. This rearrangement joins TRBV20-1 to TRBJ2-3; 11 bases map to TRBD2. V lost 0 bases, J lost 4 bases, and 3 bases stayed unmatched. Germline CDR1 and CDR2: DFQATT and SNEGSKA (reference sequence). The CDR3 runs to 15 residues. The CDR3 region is CSARDRLAGSDTQYF. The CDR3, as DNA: TGCAGTGCTAGAGATCGACTAGCGGGGTCAGATACGCAGTATTTT.

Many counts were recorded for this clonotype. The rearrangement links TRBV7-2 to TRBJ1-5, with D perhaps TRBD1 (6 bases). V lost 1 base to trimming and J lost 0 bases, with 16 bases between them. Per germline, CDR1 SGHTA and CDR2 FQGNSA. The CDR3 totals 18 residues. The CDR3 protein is CASSLGRGRLYSNQPQHF. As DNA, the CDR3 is TGTGCCAGCAGCTTAGGGCGGGGGCGCCTTTATAGCAATCAGCCCCAGCATTTT.

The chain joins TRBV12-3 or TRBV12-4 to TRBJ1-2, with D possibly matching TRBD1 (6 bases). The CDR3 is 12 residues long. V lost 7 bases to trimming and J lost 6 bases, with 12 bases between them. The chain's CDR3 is CASTRTVDGYTF. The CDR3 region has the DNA TGTGCCAGCACCCGGACAGTTGATGGCTACACCTTC.

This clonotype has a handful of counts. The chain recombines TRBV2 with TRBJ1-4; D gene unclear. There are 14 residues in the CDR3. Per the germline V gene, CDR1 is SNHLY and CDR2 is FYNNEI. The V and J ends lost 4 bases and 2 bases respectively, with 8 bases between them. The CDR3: CASSGTGTNEKLFF. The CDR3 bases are TGTGCCAGCAGTGGGACGGGGACTAATGAAAAACTGTTTTTT.

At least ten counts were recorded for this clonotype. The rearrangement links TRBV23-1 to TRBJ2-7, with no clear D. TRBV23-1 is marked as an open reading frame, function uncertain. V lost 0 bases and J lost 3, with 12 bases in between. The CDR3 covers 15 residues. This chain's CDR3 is CASSQSERNNYEQYF. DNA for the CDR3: TGCGCCAGCAGTCAATCGGAAAGGAACAACTACGAGCAGTACTTC.

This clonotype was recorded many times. CDR3: CASSSQGTGDGPLHF. CDR3 DNA: TGTGCCAGCAGCTCCCAGGGGACAGGGGACGGACCCCTCCACTTT. The chain joins TRBV7-8 to TRBJ1-6, with 10 positions matching TRBD1. The CDR3 loop spans 15 amino acids. Trimming took 4 bases from V and 12 from J; bases not matched to a gene: 9. Germline loops: CDR1 SGHVS, CDR2 FQNEAQ. Using reference TRBV7-8 and TRBJ1-6 for the parts outside the CDR3, the full variable domain is GAGVSQSPRYKVAKRGQDVALRCDPISGHVSLFWYQQALGQGPEFLTYFQNEAQLDKSGLPSDRFFAERPEGSVSTLKIQRTQQEDSAVYLCASSSQGTGDGPLHFGNGTRLTVT.

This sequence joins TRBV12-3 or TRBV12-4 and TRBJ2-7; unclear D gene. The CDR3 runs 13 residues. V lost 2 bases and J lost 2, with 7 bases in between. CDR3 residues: CASSLMNPYEQYF. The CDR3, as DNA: TGTGCCAGCAGTTTAATGAACCCCTACGAGCAGTACTTC.

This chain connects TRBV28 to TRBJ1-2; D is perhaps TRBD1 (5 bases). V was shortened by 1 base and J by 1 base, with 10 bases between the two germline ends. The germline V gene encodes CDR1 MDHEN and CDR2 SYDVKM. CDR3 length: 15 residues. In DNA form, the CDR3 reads TGTGCCAGCAGTTTATTAGGGACCCTTAACTATGGCTACACCTTC. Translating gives CASSLLGTLNYGYTF.

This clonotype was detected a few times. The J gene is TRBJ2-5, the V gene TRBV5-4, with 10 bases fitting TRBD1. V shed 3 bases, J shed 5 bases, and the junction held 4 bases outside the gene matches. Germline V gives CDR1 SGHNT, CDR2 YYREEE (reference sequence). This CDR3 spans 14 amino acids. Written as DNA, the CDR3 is TGTGCCAGCAGCTCGACAGGGGGCAGGGAGACCCAGTACTTC. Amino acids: CASSSTGGRETQYF. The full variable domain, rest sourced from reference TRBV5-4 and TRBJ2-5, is ETGVTQSPTHLIKTRGQQVTLRCSSQSGHNTVSWYQQALGQGPQFIFQYYREEENGRGNFPPRFSGLQFPNYSSELNVNALELDDSALYLCASSSTGGRETQYFGPGTRLLVL.

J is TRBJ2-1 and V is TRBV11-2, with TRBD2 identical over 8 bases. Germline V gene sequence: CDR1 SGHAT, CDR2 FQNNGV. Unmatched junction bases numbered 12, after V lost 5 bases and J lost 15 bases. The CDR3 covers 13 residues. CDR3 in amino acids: CASSQTAGLAPFF. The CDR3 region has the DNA TGTGCCAGCAGCCAAACGGCAGGACTAGCCCCGTTCTTC.

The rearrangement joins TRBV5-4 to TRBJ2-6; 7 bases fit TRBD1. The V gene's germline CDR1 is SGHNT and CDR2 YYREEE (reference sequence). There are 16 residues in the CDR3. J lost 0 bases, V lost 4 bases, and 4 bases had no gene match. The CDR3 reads CASSPGTASGANVLTF. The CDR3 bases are TGTGCCAGCAGCCCTGGGACAGCCTCTGGGGCCAACGTCCTGACTTTC.

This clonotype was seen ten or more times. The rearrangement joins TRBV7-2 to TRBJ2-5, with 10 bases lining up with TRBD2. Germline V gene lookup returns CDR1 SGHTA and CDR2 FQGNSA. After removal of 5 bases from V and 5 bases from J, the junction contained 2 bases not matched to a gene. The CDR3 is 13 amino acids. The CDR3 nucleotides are TGTGCCAGCAGCCGGACTAGCGGTGAGACCCAGTACTTC. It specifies CASSRTSGETQYF.

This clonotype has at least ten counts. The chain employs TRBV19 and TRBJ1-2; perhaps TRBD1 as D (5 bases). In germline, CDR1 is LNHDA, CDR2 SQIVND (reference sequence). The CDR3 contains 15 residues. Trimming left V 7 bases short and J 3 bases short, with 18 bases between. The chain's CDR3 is CASTPYRDGHYGYTF. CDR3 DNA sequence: TGTGCCAGTACCCCGTATCGGGACGGACACTATGGCTACACCTTC.

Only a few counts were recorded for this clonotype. The CDR3 region is CSASGQPYSNQPQHF. In DNA form, the CDR3 reads TGCAGTGCTTCCGGACAGCCCTATAGCAATCAGCCCCAGCATTTT. The J gene is TRBJ1-5, the V gene TRBV20-1, with D possibly being TRBD1 (6 bases). This CDR3 has 15 residues. Germline V lookup: CDR1 DFQATT, CDR2 SNEGSKA (reference sequence). V lost 5 bases to trimming and J lost 0 bases, with 14 bases between them.

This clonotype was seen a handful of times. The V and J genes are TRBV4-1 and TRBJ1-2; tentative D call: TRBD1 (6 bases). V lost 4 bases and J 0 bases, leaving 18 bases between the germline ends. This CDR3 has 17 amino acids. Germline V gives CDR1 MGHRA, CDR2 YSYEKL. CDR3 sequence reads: CASSPREGGRANYGYTF. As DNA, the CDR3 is TGCGCCAGCAGCCCCCGGGAAGGGGGTAGGGCTAACTATGGCTACACCTTC.

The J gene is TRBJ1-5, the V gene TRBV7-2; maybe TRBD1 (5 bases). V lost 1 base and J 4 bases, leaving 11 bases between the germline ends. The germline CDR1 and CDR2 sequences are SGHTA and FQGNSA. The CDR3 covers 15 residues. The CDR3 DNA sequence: TGTGCCAGCAGCTTAGAAACAGGTCCGAATCAGCCCCAGCATTTT. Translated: CASSLETGPNQPQHF. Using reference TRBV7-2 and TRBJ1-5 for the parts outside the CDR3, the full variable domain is GAGVSQSPSNKVTEKGKDVELRCDPISGHTALYWYRQSLGQGLEFLIYFQGNSAPDKSGLPSDRFSAERTGGSVSTLTIQRTQQEDSAVYLCASSLETGPNQPQHFGDGTRLSIL.

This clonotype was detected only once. CDR3 coding DNA: TGTGCCAGCAGCTCAAGGGACGCGGAGCTGTTTTTT. Its translation: CASSSRDAELFF. The J gene is TRBJ2-2, the V gene TRBV6-8; D is tentatively TRBD1 or TRBD2 (5 bases each). V shed 6 bases and J shed 10 bases, with 12 bases lying between them. This CDR3 contains 12 residues. CDR1 is MNHGY and CDR2 is SAAAGT in the germline V gene.

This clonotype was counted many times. The CDR3 DNA follows: TGTGTAGGCGGGTCTAGCGGCTACAATGAGCAGTTCTTC. Its protein product is CVGGSSGYNEQFF. This chain links TRBV7-9 with TRBJ2-1; TRBD2 matches 7 bases. Per germline, CDR1 SEHNR and CDR2 FQNEAQ (reference sequence). This CDR3 is 13 amino acids long.

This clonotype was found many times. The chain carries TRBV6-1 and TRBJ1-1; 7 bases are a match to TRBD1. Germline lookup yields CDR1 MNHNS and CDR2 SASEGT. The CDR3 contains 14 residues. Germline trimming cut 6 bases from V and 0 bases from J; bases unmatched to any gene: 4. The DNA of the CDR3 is TGTGCCAGCAGCCACAGGGGCATGAACACTGAAGCTTTCTTT. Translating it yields CASSHRGMNTEAFF.

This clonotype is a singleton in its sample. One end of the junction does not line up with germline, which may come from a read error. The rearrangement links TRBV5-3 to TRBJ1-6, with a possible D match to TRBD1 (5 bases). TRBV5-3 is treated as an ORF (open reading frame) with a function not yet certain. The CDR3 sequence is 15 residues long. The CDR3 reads CASSLGGTGNSPLHF. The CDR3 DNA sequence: TGTGCCAGCAGCTTGGGGGGGACGGGGAATTCACCCCTCCACTTT.

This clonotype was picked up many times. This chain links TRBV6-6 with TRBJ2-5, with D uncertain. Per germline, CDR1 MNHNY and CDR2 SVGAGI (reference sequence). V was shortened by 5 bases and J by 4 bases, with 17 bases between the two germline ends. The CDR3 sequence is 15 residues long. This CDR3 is CASSPPRQPPETQYF. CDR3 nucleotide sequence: TGTGCCAGCAGTCCGCCGCGGCAACCCCCAGAGACCCAGTACTTC.

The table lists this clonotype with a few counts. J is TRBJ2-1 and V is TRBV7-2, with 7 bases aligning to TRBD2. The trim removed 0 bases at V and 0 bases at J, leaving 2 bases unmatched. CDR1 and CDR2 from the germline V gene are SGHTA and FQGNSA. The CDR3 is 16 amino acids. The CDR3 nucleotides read TGTGCCAGCAGCTTAGCGGGGGGGGTCTCCTACAATGAGCAGTTCTTC. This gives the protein CASSLAGGVSYNEQFF.

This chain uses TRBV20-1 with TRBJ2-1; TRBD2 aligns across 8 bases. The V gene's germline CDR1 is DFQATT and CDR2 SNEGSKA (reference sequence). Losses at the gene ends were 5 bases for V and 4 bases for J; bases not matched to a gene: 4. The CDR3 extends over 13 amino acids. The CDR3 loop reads CSALAGLYNEQFF. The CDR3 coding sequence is TGCAGTGCTTTAGCGGGATTATACAATGAGCAGTTCTTC.

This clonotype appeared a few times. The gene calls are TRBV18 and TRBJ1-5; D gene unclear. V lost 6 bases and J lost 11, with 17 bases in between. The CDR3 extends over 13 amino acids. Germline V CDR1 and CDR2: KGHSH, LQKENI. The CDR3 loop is CASSVSGEAAQHF. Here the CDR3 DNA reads TGTGCCAGCTCCGTATCTGGGGAAGCGGCCCAGCATTTT. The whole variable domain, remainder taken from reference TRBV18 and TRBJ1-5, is NAGVMQNPRHLVRRRGQEARLRCSPMKGHSHVYWYRQLPEEGLKFMVYLQKENIIDESGMPKERFSAEFPKEGPSILRIQQVVRGDSAAYFCASSVSGEAAQHFGDGTRLSIL.

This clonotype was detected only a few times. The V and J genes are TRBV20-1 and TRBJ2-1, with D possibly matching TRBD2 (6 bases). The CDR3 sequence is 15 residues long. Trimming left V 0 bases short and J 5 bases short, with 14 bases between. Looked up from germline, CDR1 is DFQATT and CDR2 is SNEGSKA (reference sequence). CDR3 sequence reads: CSARDLRRGDNEQFF. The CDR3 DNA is TGCAGTGCTAGAGATCTGAGGCGGGGAGACAATGAGCAGTTCTTC.